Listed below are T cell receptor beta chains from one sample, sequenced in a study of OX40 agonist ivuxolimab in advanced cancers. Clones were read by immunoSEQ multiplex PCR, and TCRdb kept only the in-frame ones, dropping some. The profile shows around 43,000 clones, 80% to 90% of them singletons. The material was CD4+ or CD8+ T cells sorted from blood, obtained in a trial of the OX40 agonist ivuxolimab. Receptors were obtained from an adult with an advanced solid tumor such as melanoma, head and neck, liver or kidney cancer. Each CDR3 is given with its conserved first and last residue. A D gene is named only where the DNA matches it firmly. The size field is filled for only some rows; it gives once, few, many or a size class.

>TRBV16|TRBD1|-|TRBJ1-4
CASSQGPGQGRDEKLFF
TGTGCCAGCAGCCAAGGACCCGGACAGGGGAGAGATGAAAAACTGTTTTTT
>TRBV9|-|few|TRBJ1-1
CASSPLRLTEAFF
TGTGCCAGCAGCCCTCTTAGGCTCACTGAAGCTTTCTTT
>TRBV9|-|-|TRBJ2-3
CASRDSRGRQYF
TGTGCCAGCAGAGACTCACGAGGGAGGCAGTATTTT
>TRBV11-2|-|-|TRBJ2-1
CASSLDPEREQFF
TGTGCCAGCAGCTTAGACCCAGAAAGAGAGCAGTTCTTC
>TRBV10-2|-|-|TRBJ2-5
CASSDVSSGEETQYF
TGCGCCAGCAGTGATGTCAGCTCAGGGGAAGAGACCCAGTACTTC
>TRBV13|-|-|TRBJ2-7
CASSLRLFPGSRSF
TGTGCCAGCAGCTTACGTCTTTTTCCGGGCTCACGATCCTTC
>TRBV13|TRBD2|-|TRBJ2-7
CASSSLAGGPMNEQYF
TGTGCCAGCAGCTCCTTAGCGGGGGGGCCGATGAACGAGCAGTACTTC
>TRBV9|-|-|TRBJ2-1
CASSVVVDNEQFF
TGTGCCAGCAGCGTAGTAGTAGACAATGAGCAGTTCTTC
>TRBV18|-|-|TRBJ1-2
CASSPPGMGYTF
TGTGCCAGCTCACCCCCAGGGATGGGCTACACCTTC
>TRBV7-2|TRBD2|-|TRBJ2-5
CASSLEVGGGETQYF
TGTGCCAGCAGCTTAGAGGTCGGGGGGGGAGAGACCCAGTACTTC
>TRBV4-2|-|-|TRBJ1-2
CASSQDRFSGDGYTF
TGTGCCAGCAGCCAAGATCGATTCTCGGGGGATGGCTACACCTTC
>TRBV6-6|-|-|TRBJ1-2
CASSLQGGGWYGYTF
TGTGCCAGCAGTTTACAGGGAGGTGGGTGGTATGGCTACACCTTC
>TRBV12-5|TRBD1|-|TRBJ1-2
CASGLPRQGTPYGYTF
TGTGCTAGTGGTTTGCCCCGACAGGGGACGCCCTATGGCTACACCTTC
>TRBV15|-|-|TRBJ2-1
CATSRVLGGSTSFF
TGTGCCACCAGCAGAGTTTTGGGGGGCTCTACATCCTTCTTC
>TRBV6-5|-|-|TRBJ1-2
CASSYLTGHGYTF
TGTGCCAGCAGTTACTTGACGGGACATGGCTACACCTTC
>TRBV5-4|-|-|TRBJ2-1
CASSRGTSYDEQFF
TGTGCCAGCAGCCGCGGGACATCCTACGATGAGCAGTTCTTC